The 22 T cell receptor beta chains in this list originate from one sample, sequenced in a study of HIV-infected children after antiretroviral therapy interruption (dated by TCRdb to between 2019 and 2020). In the paper's terms, the treatment or condition label means: PENTA 11 planned treatment interruption arm or continuous ART arm. Library preparation employed 3' RACE. Sequencing instrument: Illumina MiSeq. TCR libraries were built from RNA using a 3' RACE protocol with unique molecular identifiers to correct PCR amplification bias. In TCRdb, the public reads were trimmed at Q25 with fastp and aligned with MiXCR, with productive beta chains retained. Each entry is one CDR3 protein sequence, shown with its most common DNA and genes. The sample profile shows about 46,000 distinct CDR3 sequences; around 4.1% of them were found once. The ten largest clones add up to over 0.65% of the sample. The sequencing here drew on CD45RA+ CD4+ T cells from PBMCs, pooled from several time points, taken from a donor given antiretroviral therapy, either interrupted or continuous. This specimen's cell subset or site label, per the study, means: naive CD4+ CD45RA+ CD45RO- T cells. These receptors came from a pool of human donors with HIV.

This clonotype was seen only a few times. The chain links TRBV21-1 to TRBJ2-7; TRBD2 is the table's D call, not checked against the DNA. TRBV21-1 is tagged as a pseudogene. The CDR3 totals 14 residues. Here the CDR3 DNA reads TGTGCCAGCAGCAAGGGCCGGGCTACTTACGAGCAGTACTTC. Translated, it gives CASSKGRATYEQYF.

This clonotype was found many times. V gene TRBV24-1 combines with J gene TRBJ2-5, with a weak D call TRBD2 (6 bases). The CDR3 spans 15 residues. V dropped 4 bases and J dropped 4 bases, with 15 bases sitting between them. Germline V gene sequence: CDR1 KGHDR, CDR2 SFDVKD. The CDR3 nucleotides are TGTGCCACCAGTGACCCGCGGGGCAGTTCAGAGACCCAGTACTTC. It codes for CATSDPRGSSETQYF.

This clonotype came up many times. V usage is TRBV12-3 or TRBV12-4 and J usage is TRBJ2-7; unclear D gene. V lost 0 bases and J lost 2, with 8 bases in between. CDR3 length: 14 residues. In nucleotides, the CDR3 is TGTGCCAGCAGTTTAGCGCAGCTCCCCTACGAGCAGTACTTC. Translation gives CASSLAQLPYEQYF.

In this sample, this clonotype turned up many times. This chain connects TRBV19 to TRBJ2-3; D is ambiguous. CDR1 is LNHDA, CDR2 SQIVND, per germline (reference sequence). The CDR3 has 13 residues. Between the trimmed V and J ends, which lost 6 bases and 6 bases, there was a span of 13 bases. The CDR3 loop is CASSSLGWDTQYF. CDR3 DNA: TGTGCCAGTAGCTCGCTCGGGTGGGATACGCAGTATTTT. The full variable domain, in which reference TRBV19 and TRBJ2-3 provide the parts outside the CDR3, is DGGITQSPKYLFRKEGQNVTLSCEQNLNHDAMYWYRQDPGQGLRLIYYSQIVNDFQKGDIAEGYSVSREKKESFPLTVTSAQKNPTAFYLCASSSLGWDTQYFGPGTRLTVL.

Within the sample, this clonotype is medium-sized. J is TRBJ2-1 and V is TRBV6-1, with 7 bases matching TRBD2. Germline V CDR1 and CDR2: MNHNS, SASEGT. The ends lost 6 bases at V and 1 base at J; junction bases unmatched: 9. The CDR3 is 16 residues long. The CDR3 spells CASSPGLLTSYNEQFF. In DNA, the CDR3 is TGTGCCAGCAGCCCGGGACTACTAACGTCCTACAATGAGCAGTTCTTC.

This clonotype was observed at least ten times. The chain carries TRBV20-1 and TRBJ2-3, with a possible D match to TRBD2 (5 bases). The CDR3 extends over 15 amino acids. V lost 1 base and J 0 bases, leaving 11 bases between the germline ends. Germline V gene sequence: CDR1 DFQATT, CDR2 SNEGSKA (reference sequence). As DNA, the CDR3 is TGCAGTGCTAGAGTTAGCGCGTTTAGCACAGATACGCAGTATTTT. Translated: CSARVSAFSTDTQYF.

This clonotype occurred many times. The gene calls are TRBV10-1 and TRBJ2-7; D is ambiguous. This CDR3 spans 14 amino acids. Trimming took 3 bases from V and 2 from J, leaving 11 bases between them. Per germline, CDR1 WNHNN and CDR2 SYGVQD (reference sequence). This CDR3 reads CASSDPRVAYEQYF. The CDR3 region has the DNA TGCGCCAGCAGTGACCCGCGCGTGGCCTACGAGCAGTACTTC.

This clonotype was detected ten times or more. The J gene is TRBJ2-2, the V gene TRBV5-6; 7 nucleotides line up with TRBD1. With 7 bases clipped from V and 3 bases from J, the junction kept 12 bases outside the gene matches. The CDR3 covers 16 residues. Germline V gene lookup returns CDR1 SGHDT and CDR2 YYEEEE. In DNA form, the CDR3 reads TGTGCCAGCCAACTCGGGACAGCCAAATACACCGGGGAGCTGTTTTTT. Its protein is CASQLGTAKYTGELFF.

The chain has TRBV27 and TRBJ1-5, with D maybe TRBD1 (5 bases). Germline V gives CDR1 MNHEY, CDR2 SMNVEV (reference sequence). Trimming took 5 bases from V and 6 from J, leaving 14 bases between them. The CDR3 extends over 14 amino acids. This chain's CDR3 is CASSPGVSSQPQHF. As DNA, the CDR3 is TGTGCCAGCAGTCCGGGGGTTTCCAGTCAGCCCCAGCATTTT.

The table lists this clonotype with many counts. One end of the junction varies from germline; a read error may be responsible. V and J are TRBV5-1 and TRBJ1-1, with D unresolved. Germline CDR1 is SGHRS and CDR2 is YFSETQ. The CDR3 is 15 residues long. This chain's CDR3 is CASSLTVAMKTEAFF. In DNA form, the CDR3 reads TGCGCCAGCAGCTTGACTGTGGCAATGAAAACTGAAGCTTTCTTT.

This clonotype was detected ten times or more. The J gene is TRBJ2-1, the V gene TRBV11-3, with TRBD2 matching 7 bases. The V and J ends lost 5 bases and 12 bases, in that order; junction bases with no gene match: 10. Germline loops: CDR1 SGHNT, CDR2 YENEEA. This CDR3 has 13 amino acids. The DNA of the CDR3 is TGTGCCAGCAGCCCCACCCCTACTAGCGCGCAGTTCTTC. Amino acids: CASSPTPTSAQFF. Full variable domain (rest looked up from reference TRBV11-3 and TRBJ2-1): EAGVVQSPRYKIIEKKQPVAFWCNPISGHNTLYWYLQNLGQGPELLIRYENEEAVDDSQLPKDRFSAERLKGVDSTLKIQPAELGDSAVYLCASSPTPTSAQFFGPGTRLTVL.

On this clonotype itself: This could be a read error, since a much larger clone is one nucleotide away. The CDR3 is CASILGFSTDTQYF. The CDR3 coding sequence is TGTGCCAGCATCTTGGGTTTTAGCACAGATACGCAGTATTTT. The gene calls are TRBV7-2 and TRBJ2-3; D is undetermined. Trimming cost V 7 bases and J 0 bases, with 11 bases left between them. The germline gives CDR1 SGHTA, CDR2 FQGNSA. This CDR3 region has 14 residues.

At least ten counts were recorded for this clonotype. The chain is built from TRBV3-1 and TRBJ1-1; maybe TRBD1 (6 bases). V was clipped by 3 bases and J by 1 base, with 15 bases between them. The germline gives CDR1 LGHDT, CDR2 YNNKEL (reference sequence). The CDR3 totals 16 residues. This chain's CDR3 is CASSQGSVGANTEAFF. CDR3 nucleotide sequence: TGTGCCAGCAGCCAGGGATCAGTGGGGGCGAACACTGAAGCTTTCTTT.

In its sample, this clonotype was seen many times. J is TRBJ2-3 and V is TRBV5-1; 11 nucleotides line up with TRBD2. This CDR3 has 16 residues. With 4 bases clipped from V and 2 bases from J, the junction kept 6 bases outside the gene matches. Germline lookup yields CDR1 SGHRS and CDR2 YFSETQ. The CDR3 spells CASSPRTSGFTDTQYF. The CDR3 nucleotides read TGCGCCAGCAGCCCGCGGACTAGCGGGTTCACAGATACGCAGTATTTT.

This clonotype appeared many times. The J gene is TRBJ1-4, the V gene TRBV12-3 or TRBV12-4, with TRBD1 identical over 9 bases. V lost 1 base, J lost 10 bases, and 10 bases stayed unmatched. The CDR3 length is 16 residues. CDR3 sequence (DNA): TGTGCCAGCAGTTTAGATTCCCCCGGGACAGGGTCAAAACTGTTTTTT. As protein: CASSLDSPGTGSKLFF.

The CDR3 bases are TGTGCCTGGAGTAGGGACAGGGGGAACACTGAAGCTTTCTTT. It specifies CAWSRDRGNTEAFF. V is TRBV30 and J is TRBJ1-1, with 10 bases that match TRBD1. Germline V gives CDR1 GTSNPN, CDR2 SVGIG (reference sequence). The CDR3 is 14 residues long. V dropped 2 bases and J dropped 1; count of bases not matched to a gene: 1.

This clonotype was detected ten times or more. The V and J genes are TRBV20-1 and TRBJ2-7; possibly TRBD2 for D (6 bases). The V gene's germline CDR1 is DFQATT and CDR2 SNEGSKA (reference sequence). The CDR3 consists of 13 residues. V was trimmed by 3 bases and J by 3 bases, leaving 12 bases between them. The CDR3 protein is CSASRGGNYEQYF. The CDR3 DNA sequence: TGCAGTGCTAGTCGGGGCGGGAACTACGAGCAGTACTTC.

In this sample, this clonotype turned up many times. The genes are TRBV7-2 and TRBJ1-4, with unresolved D. The CDR3 runs to 13 residues. V lost 5 bases to trimming and J lost 4 bases, with 8 bases between them. From germline, CDR1 is SGHTA and CDR2 FQGNSA. In nucleotides, the CDR3 is TGTGCCAGCAGCCCGGGCCTTAATGAAAAACTGTTTTTT. This gives the protein CASSPGLNEKLFF.

The sample holds many counts of this clonotype. The chain carries TRBV6-6 and TRBJ2-2; 10 nucleotides align to TRBD1. Germline trimming cut 9 bases from V and 3 bases from J; bases unmatched to any gene: 19. The CDR3 runs 19 residues. Germline CDR1 and CDR2: MNHNY and SVGAGI (reference sequence). CDR3 region: CASLTQGQGTIYHTGELFF. The CDR3 nucleotides are TGTGCCAGTCTCACACAGGGACAGGGGACGATCTATCACACCGGGGAGCTGTTTTTT.

This clonotype was counted at least ten times. The junction and the germline gene differ at one end; a read error may be behind it. The chain uses TRBV23-1 and TRBJ1-5; the D gene is possibly TRBD1 (5 bases). TRBV23-1 is an ORF; its function is uncertain. This CDR3 has 13 residues. The CDR3 loop is CASRQLDNQAPLF. The DNA of the CDR3 is TGTGCCAGCAGACAGCTTGACAACCAGGCTCCGCTTTTT.

In this sample, this clonotype is medium-sized (0.01 to 0.1%). V usage is TRBV11-2 and J usage is TRBJ1-1, with 7 bases lining up with TRBD1. Losses at the gene ends were 6 bases for V and 4 bases for J; bases not matched to a gene: 8. Per the germline V gene, CDR1 is SGHAT and CDR2 is FQNNGV. This CDR3 spans 14 amino acids. Written as DNA, the CDR3 is TGTGCCAGCAGTTTGGCAGGGGGAGGCACTGAAGCTTTCTTT. It yields the protein CASSLAGGGTEAFF.

The sample holds many counts of this clonotype. The rearrangement links TRBV20-1 to TRBJ2-3; D is perhaps TRBD2 (6 bases). The CDR3 is made up of 16 amino acids. V lost 8 bases and J lost 5, with 26 bases in between. The germline gives CDR1 DFQATT, CDR2 SNEGSKA (reference sequence). The CDR3 loop is CSSLPPEGRVEDTQYF. CDR3 in DNA: TGCAGTTCTCTCCCCCCGGAGGGGAGAGTTGAAGATACGCAGTATTTT.